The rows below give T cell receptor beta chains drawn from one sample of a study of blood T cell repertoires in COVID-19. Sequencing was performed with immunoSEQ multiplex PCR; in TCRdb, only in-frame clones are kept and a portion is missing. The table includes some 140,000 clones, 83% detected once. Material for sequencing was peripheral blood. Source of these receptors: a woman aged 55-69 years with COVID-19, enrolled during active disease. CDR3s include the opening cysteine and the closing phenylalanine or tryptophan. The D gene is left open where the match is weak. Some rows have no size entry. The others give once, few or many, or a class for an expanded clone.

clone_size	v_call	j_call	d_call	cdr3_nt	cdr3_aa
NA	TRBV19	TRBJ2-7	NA	TGTGCCAGTAGTATGACAAGTTCTTCGGCCGAGCAGTACTTC	CASSMTSSSAEQYF
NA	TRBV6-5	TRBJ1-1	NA	TGTGCCAGCGTTTTAGTTGCTGAAGCTTTCTTT	CASVLVAEAFF
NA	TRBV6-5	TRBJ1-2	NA	TGTGCCAGCAGTTTCACAGACTATGGCTACACCTTC	CASSFTDYGYTF
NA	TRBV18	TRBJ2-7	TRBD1	TGTGCCAGCTCACCACTTCGGACAGGGACAGGGAGGGACATGAGAACCTACGAGCAGTACTTC	CASSPLRTGTGRDMRTYEQYF
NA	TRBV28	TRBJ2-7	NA	TGTGCCAGCGAGGGACCCGGGGACACCCGATACGAGCAGTACTTC	CASEGPGDTRYEQYF
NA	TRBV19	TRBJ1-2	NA	TGTGCCACCCAGCGGCAGGAATCAATGAACTATGGCTACACCTTC	CATQRQESMNYGYTF
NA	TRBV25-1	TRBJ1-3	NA	TGTGCCAGCAGTGAAGGGGTGACAGCTGGAAACACCATATATTTT	CASSEGVTAGNTIYF
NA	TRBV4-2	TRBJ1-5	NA	TGTGCCAGCAGCCTTAACAGGGATCAGCCCCAGCATTTT	CASSLNRDQPQHF
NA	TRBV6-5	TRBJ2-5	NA	TGTGCCAGCAGTTACTCGAGAGGGTTCAGAGAGACCCAGTACTTC	CASSYSRGFRETQYF
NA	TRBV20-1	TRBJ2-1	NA	TGCAGTGCCCAACAGGGAGCTGAGCAGTTCTTC	CSAQQGAEQFF
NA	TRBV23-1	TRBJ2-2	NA	TGCGCCAGCAGTCAATCCGGCACCGGGGAGCTGTTTTTT	CASSQSGTGELFF
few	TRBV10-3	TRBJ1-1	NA	TGTGCCATCGGACCCGGGGGGACGCGAGGGACTGAAGCTTTCTTT	CAIGPGGTRGTEAFF
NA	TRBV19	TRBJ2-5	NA	TGTGCCAGTAGTATCGGGAATGGAGGAGAGACCCAGTACTTC	CASSIGNGGETQYF
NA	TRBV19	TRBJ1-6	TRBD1	TGTGCCAGTAACCGAGGACAGGGAGCTTCACCCCTCCACTTT	CASNRGQGASPLHF
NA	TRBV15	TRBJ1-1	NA	TGTGCCACCAGCAGAGCGAAAGACAGTTCCTCGTTAGGGGTCACTGAAGCTTTCTTT	CATSRAKDSSSLGVTEAFF
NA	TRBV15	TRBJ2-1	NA	TGTGCCACCAGCAGAGATCAGAGACTTTCATACAATGAGCAGTTCTTC	CATSRDQRLSYNEQFF
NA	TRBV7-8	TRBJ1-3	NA	TGTGCCAGCAGCTTAAAACAGCCTACCGCCATATATTTT	CASSLKQPTAIYF
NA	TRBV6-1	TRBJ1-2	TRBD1	TGTGCCAGCAGTGAAGCGCATCGGACAGGGGTGGGAGGAAACTATGGCTACACCTTC	CASSEAHRTGVGGNYGYTF
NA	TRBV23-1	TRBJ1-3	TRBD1	TGCGCCAGCAGTCAATACAGGGGTCTCGTTGGAAACACCATATATTTT	CASSQYRGLVGNTIYF
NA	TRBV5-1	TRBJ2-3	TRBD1	TGCGCCAGCAGCCCGGGACAGGTGAGCACAGATACGCAGTATTTT	CASSPGQVSTDTQYF
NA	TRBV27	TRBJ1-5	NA	TGTGCCAGCAGGTCAGGGATATCTAGCAATCAGCCCCAGCATTTT	CASRSGISSNQPQHF
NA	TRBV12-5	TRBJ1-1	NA	TGTGCTAGTGGTTTGGGCAGGGGAAACACTGAAGCTTTCTTT	CASGLGRGNTEAFF
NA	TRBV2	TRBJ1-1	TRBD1	TGTGCCAGCAAAAGGGACAGAGGGCGTAGTGAAGCTTTCTTT	CASKRDRGRSEAFF
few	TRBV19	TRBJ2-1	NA	TGTGCCAGTAGTATAGCAGGGCCCTCCTACAATGAGCAGTTCTTC	CASSIAGPSYNEQFF
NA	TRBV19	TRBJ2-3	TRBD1	TGTGCCAGTAGCCGGGGACAGGGGACTTCAGGTACGCAGTATTTT	CASSRGQGTSGTQYF
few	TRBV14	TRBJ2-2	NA	TGTGCCAGCAGCCAAGTGGGTTGGTCAGGGATTAAACCCGGGGAGCTGTTTTTT	CASSQVGWSGIKPGELFF
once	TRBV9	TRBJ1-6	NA	TGTGCCAGCAGCGTAAACCAGGGGATGAATTCACCCCTCCACTTT	CASSVNQGMNSPLHF
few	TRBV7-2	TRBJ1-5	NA	TGTGCCAGCAGCTCCAAGACAGGTTATAGCAATCAGCCCCAGCATTTT	CASSSKTGYSNQPQHF
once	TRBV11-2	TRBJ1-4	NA	TGTGCCAGCAGCTTAGACAACACGGGGAGGGAAAAACTGTTTTTT	CASSLDNTGREKLFF
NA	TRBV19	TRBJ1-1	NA	TGTGCCAGTAGCGTCGGAGTGAGGACTGAAGCTTTCTTT	CASSVGVRTEAFF
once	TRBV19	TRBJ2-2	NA	TGTGCCAGTAGGCCCGGTTTAATAGCGGCCCTTGGGGAGCTGTTTTTT	CASRPGLIAALGELFF
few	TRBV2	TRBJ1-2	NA	TGTGCCAGCAGCCCCCGCAGGGTTGGATATGGCTACACCTTC	CASSPRRVGYGYTF
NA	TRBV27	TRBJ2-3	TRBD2	TGTGCCAGCAGTTTAAGGAGCGGGGGGATCCTCCGCACAGATACGCAGTATTTT	CASSLRSGGILRTDTQYF
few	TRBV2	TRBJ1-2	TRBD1	TGTGCCGTACAGGGGGCGGCGGGTAACTATGGCTACACCTTC	CAVQGAAGNYGYTF
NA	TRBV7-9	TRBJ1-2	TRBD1	TGTGCCAGCAGGTTTGTAGGGGGCAGCGATGGCTACACCTTC	CASRFVGGSDGYTF
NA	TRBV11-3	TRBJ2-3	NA	TGTGCCAGCAGCCGCCGTGAGGGGGGGGTTAGCACAGATACGCAGTATTTT	CASSRREGGVSTDTQYF
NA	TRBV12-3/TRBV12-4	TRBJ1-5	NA	TGTGCCAGTGGGAGGTATAGCAATCAGCCCCAGCATTTT	CASGRYSNQPQHF
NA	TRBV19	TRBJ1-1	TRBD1	TGTGCCAGTAGTATAGGGACAGGTAGGGACACTGAAGCTTTCTTT	CASSIGTGRDTEAFF
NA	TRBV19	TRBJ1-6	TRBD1	TGTGCCAGTAGTAGGGACAGGCCGAGCTCCTATAATTCACCCCTCCACTTT	CASSRDRPSSYNSPLHF
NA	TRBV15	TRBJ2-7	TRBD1	TGTGCCACCAGCAGAGCATTGGAACAGGGGAAGCACGAGCAGTACTTC	CATSRALEQGKHEQYF